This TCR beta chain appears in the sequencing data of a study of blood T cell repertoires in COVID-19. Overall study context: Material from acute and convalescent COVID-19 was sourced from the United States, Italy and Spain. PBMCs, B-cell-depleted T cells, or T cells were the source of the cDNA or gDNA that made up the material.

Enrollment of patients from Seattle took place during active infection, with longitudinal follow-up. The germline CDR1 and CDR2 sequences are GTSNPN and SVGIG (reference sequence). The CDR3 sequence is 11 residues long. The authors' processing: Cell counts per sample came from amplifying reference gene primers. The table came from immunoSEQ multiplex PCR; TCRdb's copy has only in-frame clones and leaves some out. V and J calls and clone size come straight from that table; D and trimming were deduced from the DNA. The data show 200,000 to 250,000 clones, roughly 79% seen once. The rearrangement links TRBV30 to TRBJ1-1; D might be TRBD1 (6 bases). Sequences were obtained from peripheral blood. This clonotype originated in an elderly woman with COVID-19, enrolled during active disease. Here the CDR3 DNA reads TGTGTGGGCAGGGGAAGAACTGAAGCTTTCTTT. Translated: CVGRGRTEAFF.